This paragraph reports one TCR beta chain. The antigen it recognizes is unknown. Qualities for individual bases were not recorded, and no much larger clone is one base off. For CDR1 and CDR2, the germline V gene (reference sequence) lists SGHNT and YYREEE. There are 16 amino acids in the CDR3, from cysteine to phenylalanine inclusive. Only CDR3 DNA is held: 48 bases, read in frame from base 1. V drops 3 bases and J drops 5 bases, leaving 21 bases in between. The sample belongs to a study of circulating and synovial CD4+ cells in juvenile arthritis (dated 2014 in TCRdb). With regard to the full study: Within each patient, the TCRbeta CDR3 repertoires of synovial CD4 T cells, bulk blood CD4 T cells and circulating HLA-DR+ CD4 T cells were compared. The goal of the repertoire sequencing was to confirm that synovial clonotypes were enriched in a circulating synovial-like CD4 T cell subset.

What the research found in general, with its limitations: CPL and bulk blood CD4 samples differed in T cell genome counts by at least an order of magnitude, so sample-size effects were addressed. Traditional Vbeta family usage analysis did not detect the difference between circulating pathogenic-like lymphocytes and bulk blood T cells. Circulating pathogenic-like lymphocytes clustered with synovial T cells and shared a substantially higher fraction of CDR3 sequences with synovium than bulk blood. Synovial and circulating pathogenic-like lymphocyte repertoires were less diverse than bulk blood CD4 repertoires, with some CPL samples as oligoclonal as synovium. Because overlap with synovium rose as sequencing depth increased, the measured fractions of shared clonotypes likely underestimated the overlap of the full repertoire.

Libraries came from the immunoSEQ multiplex PCR assay. An external provider carried out the TCRbeta CDR3 sequencing as a commercial service. Concerning the study's data processing: The analyses used productive nucleotide sequences together with amino acid sequences obtained by in silico translation. Diversity was measured as Renyi entropy over a range of alpha values, and the median of 200 repeated subsamples was taken to equalise sample size. The distance between each pair of repertoires was calculated as one minus the Chao-modified Jaccard index, which corrects for under-sampling, and this distance was used for clustering. Frequency-weighted overlap with synovial clonotypes was calculated across 200 sample sizes, using 200 draws without replacement for each, and the value reported was the one at the size of the smaller sample. The source is immuneACCESS, and TCRdb retained only in-frame sequences with V and J called. Part of the clones is not carried over; for the studies checked, unresolved V genes explain less than half of this, and the remainder is unexplained. That table supplies the V and J calls and clone size; D and trimming were determined from the DNA. The sample includes about 33,000 clones, with about 95% observed a single time. The ten largest clones take up 0.15% to 0.2% of the sample.

The sequenced samples were obtained from patients with active juvenile idiopathic arthritis. Cells were sorted right after thawing, and dead cells were excluded with Live/Dead Fixable Near-IR Stain. The V gene is TRBV5-4 and the J gene is TRBJ2-7; D gene: possibly TRBD2, on 7 matching bases. This receptor was identified in a human donor with juvenile idiopathic arthritis. The sample consisted of CD4+ T cells from blood. In nucleotides, the sequence is TGTGCCAGCAGCTCGTGGGGGGGCAGTTCGGGGAACGAGCAGTACTTC. It translates as CASSSWGGSSGNEQYF. The full variable domain, completed from the reference TRBV5-4 and TRBJ2-7 proteins outside the CDR3, reads ETGVTQSPTHLIKTRGQQVTLRCSSQSGHNTVSWYQQALGQGPQFIFQYYREEENGRGNFPPRFSGLQFPNYSSELNVNALELDDSALYLCASSSWGGSSGNEQYFGPGTRLTVT.